The sequence of this T cell receptor (beta chain) was determined in a study of blood T cell repertoires in COVID-19 (dated by TCRdb to 2020 to 2021). For the wider study: Collaborator samples came from the United States, Italy and Spain and covered acute and convalescent phases of COVID-19. Samples came from the ongoing ImmuneRACE study (first 160 participants) plus 1,254 subjects from 6 global collaborators. The prospective study material was composed of cDNA or gDNA derived from T cells, B-cell-depleted T cells, or PBMCs. A freely available public database, intended as a resource for researchers studying the immune response to SARS-CoV-2, is where the repertoires were released. The sample metadata nearly always contained a de-identified subject ID, COVID-19 status, age in years and sex. Deeply sampled blood TCRbeta repertoires from subjects exposed to, actively infected with, or recovered from COVID-19 were included in the dataset. Where HLA class I and class II types were available, the types were taken from metadata supplied by the sample provider, not from assay-based typing.

Comment on this clone: No antigen is known for it. No per-base quality is available; no much larger clone lies one base away.

The CDR3 contains 12 residues, cysteine and phenylalanine counted. Only the CDR3 part of the read is kept: 36 bases, read in frame from the first base. V and J are truncated by 2 bases and 8 bases respectively, leaving an intervening sequence of 12 bases. The CDR1 and CDR2 encoded by the germline V gene (reference sequence) are GTSNPN and SVGIG. Participants in the prospective study were enrolled through a virtual design, were aged 18 to 89 years, and lived in 24 United States geographic areas. Cohort assignment in the prospective study relied on participant-reported clinical history from a screening survey and a study questionnaire. Exposed participants were defined as having been in contact with someone with a PCR-confirmed or clinician-diagnosed COVID-19 case within 2 weeks of study entry. Each participant in the prospective study had whole blood, serum and a nasopharyngeal or oropharyngeal swab collected by mobile phlebotomists. Participants in the prospective study had the option to provide additional blood draws and questionnaires over a 2-month period. Prospective study blood samples were shipped either frozen or at room temperature before DNA extraction.

TCRbeta CDR3 regions were amplified from genomic DNA using the immunoSEQ Assay, a bias-controlled multiplex PCR. The study's own analysis went as follows. The number of nucleated cells in each sample was estimated from the amplification of reference gene primers within the assay. Sequence reads were collapsed and filtered to measure the absolute abundance of every unique TCRbeta CDR3 rearrangement. Productive Simpson clonality was computed per sample as the square root of Simpson's diversity index over productive rearrangements. In TCRdb, the immuneACCESS table is reduced to in-frame sequences with V and J assigned. These tables do not hold every clone; where another copy was compared, an unresolved V gene accounts for under half, and the others remain unexplained. D and trimming were read from the DNA, whereas the V and J calls and clone size are those reported in that table. Counted in this sample were some 190,000 clones; 84% of them appeared once. Clones ranked in the top ten supply 3.2% of the sample.

The research as a whole found: The quantity of clinical and demographic metadata differed by source and by participant and was supplied without curation.

The clonotype originates from a woman in her twenties or thirties who had been exposed to COVID-19. Sequencing was done on a sample of PBMCs or T cells enriched from blood (not recorded which). Recombination connected TRBV30 to TRBJ1-1; the D segment could be TRBD1, given 6 matching bases. The CDR3 region: CAWSFQGREAFF. The DNA sequence follows: TGTGCCTGGAGTTTCCAGGGGCGGGAAGCTTTCTTT.